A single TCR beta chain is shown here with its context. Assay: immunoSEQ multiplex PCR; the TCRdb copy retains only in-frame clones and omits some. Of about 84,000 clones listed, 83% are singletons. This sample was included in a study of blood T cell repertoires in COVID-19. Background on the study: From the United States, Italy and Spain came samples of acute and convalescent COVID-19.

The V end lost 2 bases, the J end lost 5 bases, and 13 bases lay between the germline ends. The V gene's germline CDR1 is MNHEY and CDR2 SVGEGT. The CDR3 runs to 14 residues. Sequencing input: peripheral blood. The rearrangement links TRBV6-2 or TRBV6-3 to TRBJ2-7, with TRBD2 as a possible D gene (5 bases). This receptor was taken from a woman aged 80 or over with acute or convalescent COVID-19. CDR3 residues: CASSYGSLWDEQYF. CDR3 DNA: TGTGCCAGCAGTTACGGGAGTCTGTGGGACGAGCAGTACTTC.